These 17 T cell receptor beta chains were sequenced from one sample in a study of T cell responses to AZD1222 COVID-19 vaccine. The repertoire was sequenced with immunoSEQ multiplex PCR; TCRdb's copy has only in-frame clones and lacks some. The sample lists about 150,000 clones, roughly 93% occurring once. The starting material was peripheral blood, obtained 28 days after the second AZD1222 dose. The source of these receptors is an adult who received the AZD1222 COVID-19 vaccine.

The chain combines TRBV5-6 with TRBJ2-7; 11 nucleotides align to TRBD2. There are 15 residues in the CDR3. V dropped 2 bases and J dropped 4; count of bases not matched to a gene: 5. The germline V gene encodes CDR1 SGHDT and CDR2 YYEEEE. The DNA for the CDR3 is TGTGCCAGCAGCTTTCAGGCTAGCGGGGGGTACGAGCAGTACTTC. Translation gives CASSFQASGGYEQYF.

The chain links TRBV6-5 to TRBJ2-1; unclear D gene. Trimming removed 0 bases at V and 7 bases at J, with 1 base between. This CDR3 is built from 11 residues. Germline-derived CDR1 and CDR2 are MNHEY and SVGAGI. In DNA form, the CDR3 reads TGTGCCAGCAGTTACTCGAATGAGCAGTTCTTC. This codes for CASSYSNEQFF.

This chain joins TRBV6-1 and TRBJ2-7; perhaps TRBD2 as D (5 bases). The CDR3 has 15 amino acids. Trimming stripped 2 bases from V and 3 bases from J, with 14 bases between. From germline, CDR1 is MNHNS and CDR2 SASEGT. In DNA form, the CDR3 reads TGTGCCAGCAGTGAAATAATTGACTACAACTACGAGCAGTACTTC. Protein product: CASSEIIDYNYEQYF.

The rearrangement joins TRBV19 to TRBJ1-2; D ambiguous. CDR3 length: 14 amino acids. V lost 7 bases and J 8 bases, leaving 20 bases between the germline ends. Germline assignment: CDR1 LNHDA and CDR2 SQIVND (reference sequence). Here the CDR3 DNA reads TGTGCCAGTAAGATGGACCGGCAAGGATTCGGCTACACCTTC. Translation: CASKMDRQGFGYTF. Full variable domain (remainder filled in from reference TRBV19 and TRBJ1-2): DGGITQSPKYLFRKEGQNVTLSCEQNLNHDAMYWYRQDPGQGLRLIYYSQIVNDFQKGDIAEGYSVSREKKESFPLTVTSAQKNPTAFYLCASKMDRQGFGYTFGSGTRLTVV.

This clone is a singleton in its sample. The CDR3 reads CASGLGGLNTEAFF. CDR3 coding DNA: TGCGCCAGCGGACTTGGGGGGTTGAACACTGAAGCTTTCTTT. V and J are TRBV5-1 and TRBJ1-1, with a tentative D call TRBD1 (5 bases). CDR1 and CDR2 from the germline V gene are SGHRS and YFSETQ. Trimming removed 7 bases from V and 0 bases from J, with 13 bases in between. The CDR3 runs 14 residues. The whole variable domain, remainder taken from reference TRBV5-1 and TRBJ1-1, is KAGVTQTPRYLIKTRGQQVTLSCSPISGHRSVSWYQQTPGQGLQFLFEYFSETQRNKGNFPGRFSGRQFSNSRSEMNVSTLELGDSALYLCASGLGGLNTEAFFGQGTRLTVV.

This clone showed up just a few times. V usage is TRBV29-1 and J usage is TRBJ1-2, with D hard to call. Deletions cut 5 bases from V and 4 bases from J, with 8 bases between. This CDR3 has 11 residues. Germline V CDR1 and CDR2: SQVTM, ANQGSEA. CDR3 in amino acids: CSVMESYGYTF. Here the CDR3 DNA reads TGCAGCGTTATGGAATCCTATGGCTACACCTTC.

This chain links TRBV6-5 with TRBJ2-3; D may be TRBD1 (6 bases). The CDR3 spans 16 residues. V was trimmed by 4 bases and J by 0 bases, leaving 14 bases between them. Per the germline V gene, CDR1 is MNHEY and CDR2 is SVGAGI. CDR3 sequence reads: CASSSRTVTSTDTQYF. The CDR3 DNA sequence: TGTGCCAGCAGTTCCCGGACAGTAACTAGCACAGATACGCAGTATTTT.

The gene calls are TRBV12-3 or TRBV12-4 and TRBJ2-5; the D is unclear. V was clipped by 3 bases and J by 4 bases, with 6 bases between them. This CDR3 is 12 amino acids long. CDR3 loop: CASSFFRETQYF. The DNA for the CDR3 is TGTGCCAGCAGTTTTTTCCGAGAGACCCAGTACTTC.

The chain joins TRBV15 to TRBJ2-2; 8 nucleotides line up with TRBD1. The CDR3 has 16 amino acids. V lost 3 bases to trimming and J lost 7 bases; unmatched junction nucleotides: 10. From germline, CDR1 is LNHNV and CDR2 YYDKDF (reference sequence). The CDR3 nucleotides are TGTGCCACCAGCAGGTCTTTGCAGGGGGCGCGCGGGGAGCTGTTTTTT. This sequence encodes CATSRSLQGARGELFF.

As DNA, the CDR3 is TGTGCCAGCAGCGTAGGGGTAGGGAACTCCTACGAGCAGTACTTC. It encodes CASSVGVGNSYEQYF. This chain joins TRBV9 and TRBJ2-7; D gene uncertain. V dropped 0 bases and J dropped 0 bases, with 10 bases sitting between them. The germline V gene has CDR1 SGDLS and CDR2 YYNGEE. The CDR3 consists of 15 residues.

This clone was found once. The chain is built from TRBV19 and TRBJ1-1, with a tentative D call TRBD1 (6 bases). The germline V gene encodes CDR1 LNHDA and CDR2 SQIVND (reference sequence). This CDR3 is built from 14 residues. Trimming shortened V by 3 bases and J by 1 base, and 9 bases separated the two germline ends. CDR3 protein: CASSINRENTEAFF. CDR3 DNA sequence: TGTGCCAGTAGTATTAACAGGGAGAACACTGAAGCTTTCTTT. The variable domain in full, with the rest retrieved from reference TRBV19 and TRBJ1-1, is DGGITQSPKYLFRKEGQNVTLSCEQNLNHDAMYWYRQDPGQGLRLIYYSQIVNDFQKGDIAEGYSVSREKKESFPLTVTSAQKNPTAFYLCASSINRENTEAFFGQGTRLTVV.

The J gene is TRBJ1-5, the V gene TRBV19; tentative D call: TRBD1 (5 bases). The CDR3 loop spans 14 amino acids. Trimming removed 5 bases at V and 11 bases at J, with 19 bases between. The V gene's germline CDR1 is LNHDA and CDR2 SQIVND (reference sequence). In nucleotides, the CDR3 is TGTGCCAGTAGTCCCCGGGGGGGTATCAAGGCCCAGCATTTT. Amino acid sequence: CASSPRGGIKAQHF.

In DNA, the CDR3 is TGTGCCAGCAGCTTAGAGGTCAACCGGGAGCTTTCCTACAATGAGCAGTTCTTC. Translation gives CASSLEVNRELSYNEQFF. The chain links TRBV7-2 to TRBJ2-1; D is perhaps TRBD2 (6 bases). V gave up 1 base and J gave up 1 base, with 17 bases separating them. The CDR3 has 18 residues. Germline assignment: CDR1 SGHTA and CDR2 FQGNSA.

This chain uses TRBV5-4 with TRBJ1-1; no clear D gene. V was pared by 0 bases and J by 2 bases, with 8 bases between. The CDR3 spans 14 residues. Germline lookup yields CDR1 SGHNT and CDR2 YYREEE (reference sequence). As DNA, the CDR3 is TGTGCCAGCAGCTTGGTGGACCCAAACACTGAAGCTTTCTTT. It translates to CASSLVDPNTEAFF.

The chain joins TRBV10-3 to TRBJ2-5; the match to TRBD2 covers 12 bases. The CDR3 covers 15 residues. V dropped 2 bases and J dropped 3; count of bases not matched to a gene: 1. Germline-derived CDR1 and CDR2 are ENHRY and SYGVKD. CDR3 nucleotide sequence: TGTGCCATCAGTGAGCGGACTAGCGGGGAAGAGACCCAGTACTTC. Protein product: CAISERTSGEETQYF.

This clone turned up a few times. The chain recombines TRBV3-1 (or the pseudogene TRBV3-2) with TRBJ1-6, with TRBD1 identical over 9 bases. The V gene's germline CDR1 is LGHDT and CDR2 YNNKEL (reference sequence). V lost 0 bases, J lost 15 bases, and 12 bases stayed unmatched. There are 16 residues in the CDR3. CDR3 in amino acids: CASSQDPGTGSRHLHF. The CDR3 DNA reads as TGTGCCAGCAGCCAAGACCCCGGGACAGGGTCCCGCCACCTCCACTTT.

V usage is TRBV5-6 and J usage is TRBJ2-5; 11 bases agree with TRBD2. J gave up 3 bases and V 3 bases, and 1 base lay outside the gene matches. The CDR3 is 14 residues long. Germline V CDR1 and CDR2: SGHDT, YYEEEE. The CDR3 DNA reads as TGTGCCAGCAGCTCGACTAGCGGGGAAGAGACCCAGTACTTC. This translates into CASSSTSGEETQYF.